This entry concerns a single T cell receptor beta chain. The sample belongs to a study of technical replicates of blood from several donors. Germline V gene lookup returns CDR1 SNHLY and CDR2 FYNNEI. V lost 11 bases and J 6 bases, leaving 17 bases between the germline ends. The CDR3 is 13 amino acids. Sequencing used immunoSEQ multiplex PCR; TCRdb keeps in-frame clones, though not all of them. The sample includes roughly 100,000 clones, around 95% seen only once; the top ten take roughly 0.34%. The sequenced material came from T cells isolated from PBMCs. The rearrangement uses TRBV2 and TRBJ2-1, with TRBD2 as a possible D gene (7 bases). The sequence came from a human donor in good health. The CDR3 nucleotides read TGTGCCGGGGGGGCGGCTAGCGGCAATGAGCAGTTCTTC. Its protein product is CAGGAASGNEQFF. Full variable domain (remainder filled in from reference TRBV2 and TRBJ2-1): EPEVTQTPSHQVTQMGQEVILRCVPISNHLYFYWYRQILGQKVEFLVSFYNNEISEKSEIFDDQFSVERPDGSNFTLKIRSTKLEDSAMYFCAGGAASGNEQFFGPGTRLTVL.